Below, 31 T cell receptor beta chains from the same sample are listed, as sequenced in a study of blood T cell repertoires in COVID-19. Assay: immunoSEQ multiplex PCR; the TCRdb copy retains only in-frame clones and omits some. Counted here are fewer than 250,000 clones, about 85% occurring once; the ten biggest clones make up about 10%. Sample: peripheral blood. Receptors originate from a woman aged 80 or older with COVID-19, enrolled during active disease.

The CDR3 loop reads CASSSSTGARTDTQYF. DNA of the CDR3: TGTGCCAGCAGCTCGTCGACAGGGGCCCGCACAGATACGCAGTATTTT. This chain joins TRBV4-2 and TRBJ2-3; 8 nucleotides match TRBD1. Germline trimming cut 5 bases from V and 1 base from J; bases unmatched to any gene: 8. CDR3 length equals 16 residues. Germline CDR1 reads LGHNA; CDR2 reads YNFKEQ.

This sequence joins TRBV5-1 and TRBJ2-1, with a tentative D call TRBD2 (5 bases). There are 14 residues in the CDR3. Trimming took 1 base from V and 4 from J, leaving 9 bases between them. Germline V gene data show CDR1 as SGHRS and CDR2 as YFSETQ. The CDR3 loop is CASSLLTTYNEQFF. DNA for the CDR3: TGCGCCAGCAGCTTGCTGACTACGTACAATGAGCAGTTCTTC.

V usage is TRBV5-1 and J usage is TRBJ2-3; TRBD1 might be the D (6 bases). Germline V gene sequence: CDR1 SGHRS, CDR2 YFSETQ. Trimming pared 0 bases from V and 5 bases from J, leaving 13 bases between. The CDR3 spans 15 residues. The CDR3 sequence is CASSLDRVILDTQYF. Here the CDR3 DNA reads TGCGCCAGCAGCTTGGACAGGGTAATTCTAGATACGCAGTATTTT.

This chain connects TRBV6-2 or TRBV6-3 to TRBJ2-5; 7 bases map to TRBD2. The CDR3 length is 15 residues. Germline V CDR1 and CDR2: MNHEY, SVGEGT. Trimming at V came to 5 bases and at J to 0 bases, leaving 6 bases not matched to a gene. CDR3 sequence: CASSRLADYQETQYF. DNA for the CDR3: TGTGCCAGCAGTAGGCTAGCGGATTACCAAGAGACCCAGTACTTC.

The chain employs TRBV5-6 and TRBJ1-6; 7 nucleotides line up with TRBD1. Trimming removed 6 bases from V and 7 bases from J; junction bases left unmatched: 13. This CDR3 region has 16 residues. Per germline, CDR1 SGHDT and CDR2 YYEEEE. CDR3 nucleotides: TGTGCCAGCAACTATGAGGGGGCAACTATCAATTCACCCCTCCACTTT. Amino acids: CASNYEGATINSPLHF.

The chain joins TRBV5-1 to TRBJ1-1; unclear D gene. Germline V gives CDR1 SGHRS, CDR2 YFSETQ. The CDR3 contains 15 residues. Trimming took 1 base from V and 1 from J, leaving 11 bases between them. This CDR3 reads CASSLRPGKNTEAFF. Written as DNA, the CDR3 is TGCGCCAGCAGCTTGCGGCCGGGTAAGAACACTGAAGCTTTCTTT.

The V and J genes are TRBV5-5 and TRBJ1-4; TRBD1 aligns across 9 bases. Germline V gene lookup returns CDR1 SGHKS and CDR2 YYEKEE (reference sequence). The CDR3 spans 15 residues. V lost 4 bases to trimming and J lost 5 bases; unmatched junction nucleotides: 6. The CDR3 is CASSTPGTGNEKLFF. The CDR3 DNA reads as TGTGCCAGCAGCACTCCCGGGACAGGGAATGAAAAACTGTTTTTT.

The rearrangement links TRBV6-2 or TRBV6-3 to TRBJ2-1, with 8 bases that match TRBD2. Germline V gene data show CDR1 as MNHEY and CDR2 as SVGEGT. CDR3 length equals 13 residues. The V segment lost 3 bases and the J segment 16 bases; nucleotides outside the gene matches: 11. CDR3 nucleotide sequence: TGTGCCAGCAGTTATCGGGAGGGGGATCGCGCTTTCTTC. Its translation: CASSYREGDRAFF.

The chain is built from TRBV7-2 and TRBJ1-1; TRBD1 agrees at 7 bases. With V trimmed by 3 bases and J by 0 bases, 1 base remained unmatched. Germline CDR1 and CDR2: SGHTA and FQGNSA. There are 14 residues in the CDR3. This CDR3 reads CASSFQGVNTEAFF. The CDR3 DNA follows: TGTGCCAGCAGCTTTCAGGGGGTGAACACTGAAGCTTTCTTT.

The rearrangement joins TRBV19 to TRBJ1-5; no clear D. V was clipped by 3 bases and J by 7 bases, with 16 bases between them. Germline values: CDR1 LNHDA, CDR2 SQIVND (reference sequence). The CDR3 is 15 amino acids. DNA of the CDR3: TGTGCCAGTAGTATTCAGGCACAAGGCGGGCAGCCCCAGCATTTT. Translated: CASSIQAQGGQPQHF.

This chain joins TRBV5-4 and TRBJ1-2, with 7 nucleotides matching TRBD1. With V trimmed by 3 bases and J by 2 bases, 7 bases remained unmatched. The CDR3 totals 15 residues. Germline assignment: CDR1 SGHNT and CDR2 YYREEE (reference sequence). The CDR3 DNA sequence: TGTGCCAGCAGCTCCGGACAGGAGGTAAACTATGGCTACACCTTC. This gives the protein CASSSGQEVNYGYTF.

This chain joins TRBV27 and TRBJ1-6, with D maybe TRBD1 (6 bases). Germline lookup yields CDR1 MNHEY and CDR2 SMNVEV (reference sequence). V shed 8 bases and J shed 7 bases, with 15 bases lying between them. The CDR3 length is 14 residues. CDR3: CASSGVEGNSPLHF. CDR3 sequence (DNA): TGTGCCAGCTCAGGGGTCGAAGGAAATTCACCCCTCCACTTT.

CDR3 in DNA: TGTGCCAGCAGTCCCCAATCCCTGACAGGTTACCCGACGAGCTCCTACAATGAGCAGTTCTTC. This gives the protein CASSPQSLTGYPTSSYNEQFF. The rearrangement links TRBV28 to TRBJ2-1, with a tentative D call TRBD1 (6 bases). V was clipped by 5 bases and J by 0 bases, with 29 bases between them. Germline V lookup: CDR1 MDHEN, CDR2 SYDVKM. The CDR3 totals 21 residues.

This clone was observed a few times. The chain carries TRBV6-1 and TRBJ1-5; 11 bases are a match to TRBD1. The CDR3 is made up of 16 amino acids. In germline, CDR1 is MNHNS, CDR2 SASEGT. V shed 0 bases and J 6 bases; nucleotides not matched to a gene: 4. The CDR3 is CASSEARDRGTQPQHF. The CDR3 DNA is TGTGCCAGCAGTGAAGCAAGGGACAGGGGGACTCAGCCCCAGCATTTT.

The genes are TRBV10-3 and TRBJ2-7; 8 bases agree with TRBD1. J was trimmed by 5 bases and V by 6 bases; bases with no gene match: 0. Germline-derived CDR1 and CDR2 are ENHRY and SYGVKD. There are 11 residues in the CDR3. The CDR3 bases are TGTGCCATCAGGACAGGGGACGAGCAGTACTTC. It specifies CAIRTGDEQYF.

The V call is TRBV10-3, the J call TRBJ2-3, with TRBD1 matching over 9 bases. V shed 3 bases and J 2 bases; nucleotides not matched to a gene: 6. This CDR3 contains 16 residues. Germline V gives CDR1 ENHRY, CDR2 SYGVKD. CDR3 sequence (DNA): TGTGCCATCAGTGACGAGACAGGGGGATTCACAGATACGCAGTATTTT. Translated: CAISDETGGFTDTQYF.

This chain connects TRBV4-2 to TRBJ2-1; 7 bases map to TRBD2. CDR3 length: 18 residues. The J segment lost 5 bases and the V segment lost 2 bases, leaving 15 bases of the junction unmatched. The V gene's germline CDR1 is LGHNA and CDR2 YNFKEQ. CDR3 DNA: TGTGCCAGCAGCCAAAAAAGCGGGGAAAGTTACAAGGACAATGAGCAGTTCTTC. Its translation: CASSQKSGESYKDNEQFF.

The CDR3 protein is CASSELRSLAIYF. The DNA for the CDR3 is TGTGCCAGCAGTGAATTGAGGAGTCTCGCCATATATTTT. This sequence joins TRBV6-1 and TRBJ1-3; D is unclear. V was cut by 2 bases and J by 11 bases, with 13 bases left in between. The germline V gene encodes CDR1 MNHNS and CDR2 SASEGT. The CDR3 runs to 13 residues.

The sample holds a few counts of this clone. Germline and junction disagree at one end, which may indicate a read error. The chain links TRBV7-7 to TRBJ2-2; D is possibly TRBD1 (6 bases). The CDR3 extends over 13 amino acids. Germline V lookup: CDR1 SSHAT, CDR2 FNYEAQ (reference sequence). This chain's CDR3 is CASSYRATGELFF. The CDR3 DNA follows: TGTGCTAGCAGCTACAGGGCCACCGGGGAGCTGTTTTTT. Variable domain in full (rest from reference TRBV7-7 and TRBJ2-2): GAGVSQSPRYKVTKRGQDVTLRCDPISSHATLYWYQQALGQGPEFLTYFNYEAQPDKSGLPSDRFSAERPEGSISTLTIQRTEQRDSAMYRCASSYRATGELFFGEGSRLTVL.

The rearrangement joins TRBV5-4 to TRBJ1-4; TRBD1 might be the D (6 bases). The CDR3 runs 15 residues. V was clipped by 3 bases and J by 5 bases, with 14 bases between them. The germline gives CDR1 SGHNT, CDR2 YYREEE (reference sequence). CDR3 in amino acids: CASSWKGGPNEKLFF. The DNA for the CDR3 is TGTGCCAGCAGCTGGAAGGGGGGGCCCAATGAAAAACTGTTTTTT.

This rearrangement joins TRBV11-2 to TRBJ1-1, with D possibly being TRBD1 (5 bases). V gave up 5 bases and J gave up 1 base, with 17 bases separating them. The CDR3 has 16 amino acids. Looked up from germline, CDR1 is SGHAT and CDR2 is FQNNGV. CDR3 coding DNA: TGTGCCAGCAGCCCAGGTGGGTTAGGGGAGAACACTGAAGCTTTCTTT. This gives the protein CASSPGGLGENTEAFF.

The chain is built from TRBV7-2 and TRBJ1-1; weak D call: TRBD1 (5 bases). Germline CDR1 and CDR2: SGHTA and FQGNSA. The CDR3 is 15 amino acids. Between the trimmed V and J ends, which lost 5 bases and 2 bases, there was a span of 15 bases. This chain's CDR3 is CASSVQGGINTEAFF. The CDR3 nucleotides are TGTGCCAGCAGCGTCCAGGGTGGAATAAACACTGAAGCTTTCTTT. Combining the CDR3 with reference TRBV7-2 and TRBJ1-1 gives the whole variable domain GAGVSQSPSNKVTEKGKDVELRCDPISGHTALYWYRQSLGQGLEFLIYFQGNSAPDKSGLPSDRFSAERTGGSVSTLTIQRTQQEDSAVYLCASSVQGGINTEAFFGQGTRLTVV.

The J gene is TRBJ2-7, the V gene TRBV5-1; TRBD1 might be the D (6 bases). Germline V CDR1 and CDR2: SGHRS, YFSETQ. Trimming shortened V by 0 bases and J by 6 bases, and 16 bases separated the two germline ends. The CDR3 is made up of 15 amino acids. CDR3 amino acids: CASSLDYRDSSEQYF. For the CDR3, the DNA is TGCGCCAGCAGCTTGGACTACAGGGATTCCAGCGAGCAGTACTTC.

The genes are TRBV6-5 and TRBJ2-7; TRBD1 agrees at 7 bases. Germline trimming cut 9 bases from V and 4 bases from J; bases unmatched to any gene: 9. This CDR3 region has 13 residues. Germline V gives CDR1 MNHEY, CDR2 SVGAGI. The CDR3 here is CASMGQTKYEQYF. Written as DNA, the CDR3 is TGTGCCAGTATGGGACAGACCAAATACGAGCAGTACTTC.

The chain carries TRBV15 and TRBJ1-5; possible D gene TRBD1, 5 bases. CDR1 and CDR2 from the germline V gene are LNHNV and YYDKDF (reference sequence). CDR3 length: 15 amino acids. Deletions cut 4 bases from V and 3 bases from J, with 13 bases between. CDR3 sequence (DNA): TGTGCCACCAGCATGACCGTGGGGCCCAATCAGCCCCAGCATTTT. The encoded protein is CATSMTVGPNQPQHF.

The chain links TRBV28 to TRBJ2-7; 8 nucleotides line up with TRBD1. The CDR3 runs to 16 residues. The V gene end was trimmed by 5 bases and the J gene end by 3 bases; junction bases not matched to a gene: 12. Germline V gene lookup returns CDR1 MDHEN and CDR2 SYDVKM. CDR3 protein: CASSPYPQGANYEQYF. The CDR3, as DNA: TGTGCCAGCAGTCCATACCCTCAGGGGGCAAACTACGAGCAGTACTTC.

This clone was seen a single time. Written as DNA, the CDR3 is TGTGCCAGCAGCAGTATGACTAGCGCGAACACCGGGGAGCTGTTTTTT. Its translation is CASSSMTSANTGELFF. The V call is TRBV5-4, the J call TRBJ2-2; TRBD2 agrees at 8 bases. V lost 4 bases, J lost 0 bases, and 5 bases stayed unmatched. The CDR3 consists of 16 residues. Germline values: CDR1 SGHNT, CDR2 YYREEE (reference sequence).

The CDR3 coding sequence is TGTGCCAGCAGCATAGGGGGCAGCTATGGCTACACCTTC. As protein: CASSIGGSYGYTF. The chain employs TRBV12-3 or TRBV12-4 and TRBJ1-2; 7 bases line up with TRBD1. This CDR3 region has 13 residues. The junction had 5 bases not matched to a gene; V was cut back by 6 bases and J by 4 bases.

The chain's CDR3 is CASSYRRDTEAFF. CDR3 nucleotides: TGTGCCAGCAGTTACAGGAGGGACACTGAAGCTTTCTTT. V and J are TRBV6-5 and TRBJ1-1; no firm D call. The V end was cut by 2 bases, the J end by 3 bases, with 7 bases between. The V gene's germline CDR1 is MNHEY and CDR2 SVGAGI. This CDR3 has 13 residues.

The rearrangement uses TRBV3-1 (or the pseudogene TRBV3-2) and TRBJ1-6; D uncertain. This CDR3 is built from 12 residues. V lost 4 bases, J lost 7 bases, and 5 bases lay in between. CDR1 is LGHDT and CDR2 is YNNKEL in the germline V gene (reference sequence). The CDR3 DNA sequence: TGTGCCAGCAGCCCGGGGAATTCACCCCTCCACTTT. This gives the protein CASSPGNSPLHF.

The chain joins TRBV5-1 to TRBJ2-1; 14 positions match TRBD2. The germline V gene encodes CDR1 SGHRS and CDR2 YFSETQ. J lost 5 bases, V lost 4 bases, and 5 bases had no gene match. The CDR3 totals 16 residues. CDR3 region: CASSAGLAGGNNEQFF. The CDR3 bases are TGCGCCAGCAGCGCAGGACTAGCGGGGGGAAACAATGAGCAGTTCTTC.